These 8 T cell receptor beta chains originate from one sample sequenced in a study of identical twins. TCRdb passed the 5' RACE reads through MiXCR, listing each CDR3 protein once. The data contain approximately 1.8 million distinct CDR3 sequences, roughly a third of them singletons. Sequencing used cord blood. All receptors derive from a newborn girl in good health.

This clonotype was observed a handful of times. The chain combines TRBV7-2 with TRBJ2-3; D is undetermined. This CDR3 has 13 amino acids. V was cut by 4 bases and J by 4 bases, with 9 bases left in between. Germline V gene sequence: CDR1 SGHTA, CDR2 FQGNSA. CDR3 sequence (DNA): TGTGCCAGCAGCTCCTATCTGGCAGATACGCAGTATTTT. As protein: CASSSYLADTQYF.

The gene calls are TRBV2 and TRBJ2-1, with no clear D. CDR1 and CDR2 from the germline V gene are SNHLY and FYNNEI. The CDR3 consists of 14 residues. V was clipped by 5 bases and J by 5 bases, with 13 bases between them. The CDR3 bases are TGTGCCAGCAGTTCGGGCCCCGGTAACAATGAGCAGTTCTTC. Protein sequence: CASSSGPGNNEQFF.

This clonotype was observed at least ten times. The chain recombines TRBV29-1 with TRBJ1-2; 7 nucleotides align to TRBD1. V shed 1 base and J 7 bases; nucleotides not matched to a gene: 9. Germline loops: CDR1 SQVTM, CDR2 ANQGSEA. This CDR3 is 14 amino acids long. CDR3 loop: CSVEGWGQLSGYTF. The CDR3 coding sequence is TGCAGCGTTGAAGGCTGGGGACAGCTAAGTGGCTACACCTTC.

The chain is built from TRBV15 and TRBJ1-2; D is unclear. Trimming pared 0 bases from V and 7 bases from J, leaving 15 bases between. Looked up from germline, CDR1 is LNHNV and CDR2 is YYDKDF (reference sequence). The CDR3 contains 15 residues. The CDR3 reads CATSRDRAAVAGYTF. As DNA, the CDR3 is TGTGCCACCAGCAGAGATCGGGCAGCCGTTGCTGGCTACACCTTC. Filled out from reference TRBV15 and TRBJ1-2, the complete variable domain reads DAMVIQNPRYQVTQFGKPVTLSCSQTLNHNVMYWYQQKSSQAPKLLFHYYDKDFNNEADTPDNFQSRRPNTSFCFLDIRSPGLGDTAMYLCATSRDRAAVAGYTFGSGTRLTVV.

About this clonotype: This may arise from a read error, as a much more abundant clone is one base away. J is TRBJ2-1 and V is TRBV11-2; D ambiguous. Per germline, CDR1 SGHAT and CDR2 FQNNGV. Deletions cut 8 bases from V and 2 bases from J, with 13 bases between. This CDR3 contains 14 residues. The DNA for the CDR3 is TGTGCCAGCGGTCCATTCAGCACCTACAATGAGCAGTTCTTC. Amino acids: CASGPFSTYNEQFF.

V usage is TRBV7-8 and J usage is TRBJ2-7, with 12 bases aligning to TRBD2. The junction had 3 bases not matched to a gene; V was cut back by 1 base and J by 2 bases. Germline V gives CDR1 SGHVS, CDR2 FQNEAQ. The CDR3 is made up of 16 amino acids. CDR3 residues: CASSLVSSGGAYEQYF. For the CDR3, the DNA is TGTGCCAGCAGCTTAGTCTCTAGCGGGGGGGCCTACGAGCAGTACTTC. The variable domain in full, with the rest retrieved from reference TRBV7-8 and TRBJ2-7, is GAGVSQSPRYKVAKRGQDVALRCDPISGHVSLFWYQQALGQGPEFLTYFQNEAQLDKSGLPSDRFFAERPEGSVSTLKIQRTQQEDSAVYLCASSLVSSGGAYEQYFGPGTRLTVT.

This clonotype was recorded a few times. The genes are TRBV7-9 and TRBJ1-2; tentatively, D is TRBD1 (5 bases). In germline, CDR1 is SEHNR, CDR2 FQNEAQ (reference sequence). Trimming pared 1 base from V and 3 bases from J, leaving 12 bases between. This CDR3 is built from 15 residues. Here the CDR3 DNA reads TGTGCCAGCAGCTTAGGGGCAGGGCCTTACTATGGCTACACCTTC. As protein: CASSLGAGPYYGYTF. Full variable domain (remainder filled in from reference TRBV7-9 and TRBJ1-2): DTGVSQNPRHKITKRGQNVTFRCDPISEHNRLYWYRQTLGQGPEFLTYFQNEAQLEKSRLLSDRFSAERPKGSFSTLEIQRTEQGDSAMYLCASSLGAGPYYGYTFGSGTRLTVV.

The chain employs TRBV20-1 and TRBJ1-1; TRBD1 is a possible D gene (5 bases). V lost 6 bases and J lost 5, with 16 bases in between. Looked up from germline, CDR1 is DFQATT and CDR2 is SNEGSKA (reference sequence). CDR3 length: 13 residues. Here the CDR3 DNA reads TGCAGTGCCAGCGGGACCGTCAGGACTGAAGCTTTCTTT. Its protein is CSASGTVRTEAFF.